What follows are 10 T cell receptor beta chains derived from one specimen sequenced in a study of beta chain features in type 1 diabetes. Sequencing targeted expressed TCRB transcripts, as all isolated RNA had been reverse transcribed. This table comes from immunoSEQ multiplex PCR, and its TCRdb copy is limited to in-frame clones, with some not included. The sample lists under 450,000 clones, approximately 14% occurring once. Sequencing input: naive CD4+ T cells from blood. These receptor sequences come from a man aged 25 to 40 in good health.

This clone was counted ten times or more. The chain combines TRBV29-1 with TRBJ2-1, with D hard to call. V lost 0 bases and J 6 bases, leaving 3 bases between the germline ends. This CDR3 spans 11 amino acids. The germline CDR1 and CDR2 sequences are SQVTM and ANQGSEA. CDR3 protein: CSVEEINEQFF. Here the CDR3 DNA reads TGCAGCGTTGAAGAGATCAATGAGCAGTTCTTC.

Of note for this clone: In the same sample, other DNA sequences code for this CDR3. J is TRBJ2-1 and V is TRBV10-3; D gene ambiguous. With 10 bases removed from V and 3 bases from J, the gap between germline ends came to 16 bases. Germline CDR1 and CDR2: ENHRY and SYGVKD. The CDR3 length is 14 residues. The CDR3 spells CATTIASSYNEQFF. The CDR3 DNA follows: TGTGCCACAACAATAGCCTCGAGCTACAATGAGCAGTTCTTC.

The genes are TRBV30 and TRBJ2-2; 7 bases are shared with TRBD2. The CDR3 is made up of 13 amino acids. Germline V gene sequence: CDR1 GTSNPN, CDR2 SVGIG (reference sequence). V shed 2 bases, J shed 7 bases, and the junction held 4 bases outside the gene matches. This CDR3 is CAWSTQRGGELFF. In DNA form, the CDR3 reads TGTGCCTGGAGTACCCAGCGGGGCGGGGAGCTGTTTTTT.

This clone showed up just a few times. The sample carries other DNA sequences with the same CDR3. The V gene is TRBV7-2, the J gene TRBJ2-3; 7 bases align to TRBD1. This CDR3 is built from 15 residues. V dropped 1 base and J dropped 0; count of bases not matched to a gene: 1. Per the germline V gene, CDR1 is SGHTA and CDR2 is FQGNSA. This CDR3 is CASSLGGQSTDTQYF. CDR3 nucleotide sequence: TGTGCCAGCAGCTTAGGGGGACAGAGCACAGATACGCAGTATTTT.

A few counts support this clone. The genes are TRBV6-4 and TRBJ1-6; TRBD1 aligns across 9 bases. After removal of 5 bases from V and 8 bases from J, the junction contained 4 bases not matched to a gene. The CDR3 extends over 14 amino acids. The germline V gene encodes CDR1 MRHNA and CDR2 SNTAGT. CDR3 sequence reads: CASSSTGGDSPLHF. DNA for the CDR3: TGTGCCAGCAGTTCGACAGGGGGTGATTCACCCCTCCACTTT.

There are many counts of this clone. V gene TRBV7-2 combines with J gene TRBJ2-3, with unresolved D. The CDR3 loop spans 11 amino acids. The V end was cut by 11 bases, the J end by 0 bases, with 6 bases between. The V gene's germline CDR1 is SGHTA and CDR2 FQGNSA. CDR3 nucleotide sequence: TGTGCCGGAAGAAGCACAGATACGCAGTATTTT. This sequence encodes CAGRSTDTQYF.

This clone appeared a few times. The chain joins TRBV7-6 to TRBJ2-7; TRBD1 agrees at 7 bases. Germline V gene data show CDR1 as SGHVS and CDR2 as FNYEAQ. There are 14 residues in the CDR3. V was clipped by 5 bases and J by 3 bases; unmatched bases: 7. The CDR3 region is CASSPSGQIYEQYF. In nucleotides, the CDR3 is TGTGCCAGCAGCCCCTCGGGACAGATCTACGAGCAGTACTTC.

This clone came up a few times. The genes are TRBV5-1 and TRBJ1-1; a possible D gene is TRBD1 (6 bases). The germline V gene encodes CDR1 SGHRS and CDR2 YFSETQ. Trimming shortened V by 4 bases and J by 0 bases, and 13 bases separated the two germline ends. This CDR3 spans 15 amino acids. CDR3 loop: CASSPGQLVNTEAFF. CDR3 nucleotides: TGCGCCAGCAGCCCGGGACAATTGGTGAACACTGAAGCTTTCTTT.

Only a few counts were recorded for this clone. V is TRBV7-2 and J is TRBJ1-2; the D is unclear. This CDR3 spans 12 amino acids. CDR1 SGHTA and CDR2 FQGNSA come from the germline V gene. V gave up 5 bases and J gave up 7 bases, with 11 bases separating them. In DNA form, the CDR3 reads TGTGCCAGCAGCCACAACTTCGGTGGCTACACCTTC. The encoded protein is CASSHNFGGYTF.

This clone showed up just a few times. V gene TRBV9 combines with J gene TRBJ1-1; D is undetermined. CDR1 SGDLS and CDR2 YYNGEE come from the germline V gene. Trimming shortened V by 4 bases and J by 6 bases, and 16 bases separated the two germline ends. This CDR3 region has 14 residues. The CDR3 loop is CASSPSREFAEAFF. CDR3 in DNA: TGTGCCAGCAGCCCCAGCCGGGAATTCGCTGAAGCTTTCTTT.